Listed below are T cell receptor beta chains from one sample, sequenced in a study of somatic mutations in cytotoxic T cells in rheumatoid arthritis. Sequenced by immunoSEQ multiplex PCR; TCRdb stores in-frame clones only, minus some. Among some 11,000 clones listed, approximately 80% were seen once. The specimen was CD8+ T cells sorted from blood. Receptors originate from a man aged 45-65 years in good health. CDR3s include the opening cysteine and the closing phenylalanine or tryptophan. Fields, in order: D gene, J gene, clone size, V gene, CDR3 DNA, CDR3 protein. D genes are given only for firm matches. Size tells how often a clone was seen (once, few, many) or the class of an expanded clone, and some rows leave it out.

-	TRBJ1-2	few	TRBV19	TGTGCCAGTAGTATAGTGTCGGGGGATGGCTACACCTTC	CASSIVSGDGYTF
-	TRBJ2-1	-	TRBV5-6	TGTGCCAGCAGCTTAAGTGGCAATGAGCAGTTCTTC	CASSLSGNEQFF
-	TRBJ1-5	-	TRBV6-6	TGTGCCAGCAGTACCGATTGGAATAGCAATCAGCCCCAGCATTTT	CASSTDWNSNQPQHF
TRBD2	TRBJ2-7	-	TRBV7-8	TGTGCCAGCACCACCCGGGTAGCGGGAGGAGGGGAGCAGTACTTC	CASTTRVAGGGEQYF
-	TRBJ2-7	-	TRBV4-1	TGCGCCAGCAGCCATCACCCTCCGGGAGTAGACGAGCAGTACTTC	CASSHHPPGVDEQYF
-	TRBJ1-5	-	TRBV2	TGTGCCAGCAGTGAAGCGATGCTACAGCCCCAGCATTTT	CASSEAMLQPQHF
-	TRBJ1-5	few	TRBV28	TGTGCCAGCAGCGTAGGGGTTGGGGATCAGCCCCAGCATTTT	CASSVGVGDQPQHF
TRBD1	TRBJ1-2	-	TRBV15	TGTGCCACCAGCAGAGCCCGACAGGGGTCTTACGGTGGCTACACCTTC	CATSRARQGSYGGYTF
TRBD1	TRBJ1-5	-	TRBV28	TGTGCCAGCAGTTTAAGCAGGGGGCAGAATCAGCCCCAGCATTTT	CASSLSRGQNQPQHF
TRBD1	TRBJ1-2	few	TRBV7-6	TGTGCCAGCAGCTTAGGGGCCGGGACAGGGGGAAGCTACACCTTC	CASSLGAGTGGSYTF
-	TRBJ2-1	once	TRBV4-3	TGCGCCAGCAGCCGCGTGGAGGGTTTCGATGAGCAGTTCTTC	CASSRVEGFDEQFF
-	TRBJ2-1	-	TRBV6-5	TGTGCCAGCAGTTATGGCAACGGATGGGAGCAGTTCTTC	CASSYGNGWEQFF
TRBD2	TRBJ2-7	-	TRBV11-2	TGTGCCAGCAGCTTATTGGAAGCGGGAGGGGATGCCTACGAGCAGTACTTC	CASSLLEAGGDAYEQYF
-	TRBJ2-7	-	TRBV19	TGTGCCAGTAGTAACAAGGTGTCCTACGAGCAGTACTTC	CASSNKVSYEQYF
-	TRBJ1-1	-	TRBV6-1	TGTGCCAGCAGTGAAGTTGGGTATACTGAAGCTTTCTTT	CASSEVGYTEAFF
-	TRBJ1-2	few	TRBV27	TGTGCCAGCCTGGGGCAGGGGCCCTTCGGGGGCTACACCTTC	CASLGQGPFGGYTF
TRBD2	TRBJ2-1	-	TRBV15	TGTGCCACCAGCAGAGTTTTGGCGGGAGCCCACAATGAGCAGTTCTTC	CATSRVLAGAHNEQFF
-	TRBJ2-1	few	TRBV4-2	TGTGCCAGCAGCCAAGATGCCGTGAGCTCCTACAATGAGCAGTTCTTC	CASSQDAVSSYNEQFF
-	TRBJ2-5	few	TRBV27	TGTGCCAGCAAACCGGACCCCGACGGGGGAGAAGAGACCCAGTACTTC	CASKPDPDGGEETQYF
TRBD1	TRBJ1-1	few	TRBV5-1	TGCGCCAGCAGCAGAACGACAGGGGGGAGCACTGAAGCTTTCTTT	CASSRTTGGSTEAFF